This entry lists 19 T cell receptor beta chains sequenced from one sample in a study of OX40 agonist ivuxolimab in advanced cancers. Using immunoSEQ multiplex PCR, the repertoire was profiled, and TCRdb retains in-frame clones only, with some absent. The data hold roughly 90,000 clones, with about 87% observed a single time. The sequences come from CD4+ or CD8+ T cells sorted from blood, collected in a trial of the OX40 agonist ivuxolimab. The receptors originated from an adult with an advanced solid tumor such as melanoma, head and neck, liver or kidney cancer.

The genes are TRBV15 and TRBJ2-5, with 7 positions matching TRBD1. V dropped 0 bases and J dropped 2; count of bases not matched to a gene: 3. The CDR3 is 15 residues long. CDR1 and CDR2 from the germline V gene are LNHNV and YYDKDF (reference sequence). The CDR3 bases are TGTGCCACCAGCAGAGATCTGGGACAGCAAGAGACCCAGTACTTC. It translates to CATSRDLGQQETQYF.

The DNA for the CDR3 is TGTGCCAGCAGTGTTTTGGGGGAAACAGGGGTCAATGAGCAGTTCTTC. Translation: CASSVLGETGVNEQFF. This chain links TRBV25-1 with TRBJ2-1; 7 bases fit TRBD1. The CDR3 is made up of 16 amino acids. Per the germline V gene, CDR1 is MGHDK and CDR2 is SYGVNS. The trim removed 4 bases at V and 6 bases at J, leaving 12 bases unmatched.

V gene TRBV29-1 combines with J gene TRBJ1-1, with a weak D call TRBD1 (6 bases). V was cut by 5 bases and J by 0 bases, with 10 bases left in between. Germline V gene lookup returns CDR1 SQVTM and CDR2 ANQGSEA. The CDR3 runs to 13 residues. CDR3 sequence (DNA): TGCAGCGTTAAAAGACAGGTGAACACTGAAGCTTTCTTT. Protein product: CSVKRQVNTEAFF.

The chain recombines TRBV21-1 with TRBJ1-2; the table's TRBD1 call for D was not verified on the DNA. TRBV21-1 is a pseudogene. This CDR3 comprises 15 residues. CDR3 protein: CASSGAGTGGYGYTF. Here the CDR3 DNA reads TGTGCCAGCAGCGGCGCCGGGACAGGGGGTTATGGCTACACCTTC.

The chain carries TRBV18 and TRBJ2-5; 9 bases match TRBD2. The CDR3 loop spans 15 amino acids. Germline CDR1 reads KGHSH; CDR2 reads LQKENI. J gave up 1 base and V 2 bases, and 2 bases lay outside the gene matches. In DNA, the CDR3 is TGTGCCAGCTCACCAACAGCGGGGGGCCAAGAGACCCAGTACTTC. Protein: CASSPTAGGQETQYF. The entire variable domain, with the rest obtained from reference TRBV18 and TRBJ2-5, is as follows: NAGVMQNPRHLVRRRGQEARLRCSPMKGHSHVYWYRQLPEEGLKFMVYLQKENIIDESGMPKERFSAEFPKEGPSILRIQQVVRGDSAAYFCASSPTAGGQETQYFGPGTRLLVL.

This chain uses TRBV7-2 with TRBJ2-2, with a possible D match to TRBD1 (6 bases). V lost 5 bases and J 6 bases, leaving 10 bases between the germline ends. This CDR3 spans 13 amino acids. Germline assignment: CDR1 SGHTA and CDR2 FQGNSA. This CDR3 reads CASSNRDPGELFF. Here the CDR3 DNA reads TGTGCCAGCAGCAACAGGGACCCCGGGGAGCTGTTTTTT.

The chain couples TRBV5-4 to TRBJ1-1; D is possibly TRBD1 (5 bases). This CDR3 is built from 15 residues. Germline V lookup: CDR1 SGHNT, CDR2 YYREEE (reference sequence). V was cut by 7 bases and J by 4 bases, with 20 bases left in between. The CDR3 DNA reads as TGTGCCAGCTTACGGGTGGGGGGTCGTGGCACTGAAGCTTTCTTT. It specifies CASLRVGGRGTEAFF.

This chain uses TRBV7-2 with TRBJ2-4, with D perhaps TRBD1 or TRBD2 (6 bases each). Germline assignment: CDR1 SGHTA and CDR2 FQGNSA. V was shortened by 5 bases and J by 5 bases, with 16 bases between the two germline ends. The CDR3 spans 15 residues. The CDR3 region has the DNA TGTGCCAGCAGCCCTCGACACGGGGGCCAAAACATTCAGTACTTC. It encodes CASSPRHGGQNIQYF.

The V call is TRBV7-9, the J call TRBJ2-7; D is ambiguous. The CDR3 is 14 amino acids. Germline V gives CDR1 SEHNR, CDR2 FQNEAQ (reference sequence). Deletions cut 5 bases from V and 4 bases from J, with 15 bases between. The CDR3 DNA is TGTGCCAGCAGCCCAGCCGGGTCTGTATACGAGCAGTACTTC. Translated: CASSPAGSVYEQYF.

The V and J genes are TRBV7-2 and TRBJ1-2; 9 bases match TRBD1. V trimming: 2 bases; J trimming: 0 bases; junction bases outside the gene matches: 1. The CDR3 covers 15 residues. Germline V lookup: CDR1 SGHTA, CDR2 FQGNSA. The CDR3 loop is CASSLRTGANYGYTF. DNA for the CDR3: TGTGCCAGCAGCTTAAGGACAGGGGCTAACTATGGCTACACCTTC.

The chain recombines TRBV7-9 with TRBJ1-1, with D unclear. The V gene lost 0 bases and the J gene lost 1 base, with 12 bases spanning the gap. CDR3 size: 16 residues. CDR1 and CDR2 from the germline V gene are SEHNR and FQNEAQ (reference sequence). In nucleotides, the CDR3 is TGTGCCAGCAGCTTAGCCTCTGGACCGTCGAACACTGAAGCTTTCTTT. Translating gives CASSLASGPSNTEAFF.

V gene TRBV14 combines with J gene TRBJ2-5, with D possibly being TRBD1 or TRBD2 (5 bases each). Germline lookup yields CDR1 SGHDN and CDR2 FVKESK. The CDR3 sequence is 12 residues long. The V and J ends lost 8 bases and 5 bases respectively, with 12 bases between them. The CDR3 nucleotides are TGTGCCAGCTCCTTGGGGGTTGAGACCCAGTACTTC. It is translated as CASSLGVETQYF.

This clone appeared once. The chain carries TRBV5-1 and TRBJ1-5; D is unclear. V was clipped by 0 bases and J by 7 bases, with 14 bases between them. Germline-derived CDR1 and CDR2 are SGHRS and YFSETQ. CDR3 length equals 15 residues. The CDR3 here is CASSLDGRTDQPQHF. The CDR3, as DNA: TGCGCCAGCAGCTTGGATGGCCGAACGGACCAGCCCCAGCATTTT. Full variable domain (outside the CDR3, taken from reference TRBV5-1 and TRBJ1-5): KAGVTQTPRYLIKTRGQQVTLSCSPISGHRSVSWYQQTPGQGLQFLFEYFSETQRNKGNFPGRFSGRQFSNSRSEMNVSTLELGDSALYLCASSLDGRTDQPQHFGDGTRLSIL.

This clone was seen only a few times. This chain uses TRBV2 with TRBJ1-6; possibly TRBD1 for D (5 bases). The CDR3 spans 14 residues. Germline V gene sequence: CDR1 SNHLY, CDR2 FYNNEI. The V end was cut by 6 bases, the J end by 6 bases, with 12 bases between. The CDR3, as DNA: TGTGCCAGCAGAGTCAGGGACGGTAATTCACCCCTCCACTTT. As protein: CASRVRDGNSPLHF.

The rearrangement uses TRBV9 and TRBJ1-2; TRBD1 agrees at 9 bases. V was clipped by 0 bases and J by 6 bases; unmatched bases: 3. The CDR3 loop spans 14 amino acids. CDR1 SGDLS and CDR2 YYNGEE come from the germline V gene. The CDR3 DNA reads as TGTGCCAGCAGCGTAGGGACAGGGGTTCATGGCTACACCTTC. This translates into CASSVGTGVHGYTF. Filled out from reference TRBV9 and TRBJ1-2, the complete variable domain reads DSGVTQTPKHLITATGQRVTLRCSPRSGDLSVYWYQQSLDQGLQFLIQYYNGEERAKGNILERFSAQQFPDLHSELNLSSLELGDSALYFCASSVGTGVHGYTFGSGTRLTVV.

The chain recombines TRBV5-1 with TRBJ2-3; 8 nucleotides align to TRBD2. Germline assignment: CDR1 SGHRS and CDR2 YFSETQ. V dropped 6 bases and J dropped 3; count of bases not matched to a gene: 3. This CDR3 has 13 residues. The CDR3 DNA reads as TGCGCCAGCAAGCGGGGGTCAACAGATACGCAGTATTTT. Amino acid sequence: CASKRGSTDTQYF.

The CDR3 nucleotides read TGTGCCAGCAGCTTAGAAGTTTTGGAGGGTCTGGGCACTGAAGCTTTCTTT. It encodes CASSLEVLEGLGTEAFF. V and J are TRBV7-9 and TRBJ1-1; unclear D gene. Per the germline V gene, CDR1 is SEHNR and CDR2 is FQNEAQ (reference sequence). The length of the CDR3 is 17 residues. Trimming stripped 1 base from V and 4 bases from J, with 19 bases between.

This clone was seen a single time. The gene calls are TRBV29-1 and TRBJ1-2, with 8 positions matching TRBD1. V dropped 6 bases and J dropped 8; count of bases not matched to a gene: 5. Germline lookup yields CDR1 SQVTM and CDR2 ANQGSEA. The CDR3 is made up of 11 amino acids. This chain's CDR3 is CSVSSGGGYTF. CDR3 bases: TGCAGCGTGAGTTCAGGGGGCGGCTACACCTTC.

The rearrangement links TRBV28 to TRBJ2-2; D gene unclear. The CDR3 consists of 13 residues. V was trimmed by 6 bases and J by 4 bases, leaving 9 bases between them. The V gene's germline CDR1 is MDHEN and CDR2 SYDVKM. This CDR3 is CASSLNPTGELFF. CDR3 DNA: TGTGCCAGCAGCCTAAATCCCACCGGGGAGCTGTTTTTT.